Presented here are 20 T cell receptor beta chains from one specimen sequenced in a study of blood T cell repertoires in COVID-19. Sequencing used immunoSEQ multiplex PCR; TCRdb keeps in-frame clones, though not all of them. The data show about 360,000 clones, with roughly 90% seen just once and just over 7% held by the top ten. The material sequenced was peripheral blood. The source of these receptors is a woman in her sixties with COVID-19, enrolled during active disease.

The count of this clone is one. CDR3 in amino acids: CASSMGQWKNEQYF. The CDR3 region has the DNA TGTGCCAGTAGTATGGGACAGTGGAAGAACGAGCAGTACTTC. This rearrangement joins TRBV19 to TRBJ2-7; TRBD1 aligns across 7 bases. The CDR3 is 14 residues long. Unmatched junction bases numbered 7, after V lost 3 bases and J lost 5 bases. Germline-derived CDR1 and CDR2 are LNHDA and SQIVND (reference sequence). Using reference TRBV19 and TRBJ2-7 for the parts outside the CDR3, the full variable domain is DGGITQSPKYLFRKEGQNVTLSCEQNLNHDAMYWYRQDPGQGLRLIYYSQIVNDFQKGDIAEGYSVSREKKESFPLTVTSAQKNPTAFYLCASSMGQWKNEQYFGPGTRLTVT.

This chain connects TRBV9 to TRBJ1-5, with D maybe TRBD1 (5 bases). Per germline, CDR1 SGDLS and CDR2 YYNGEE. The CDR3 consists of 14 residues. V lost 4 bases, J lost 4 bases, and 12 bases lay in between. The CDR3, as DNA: TGTGCCAGCAGCCCTAGCGAGGGGAATCAGCCCCAGCATTTT. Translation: CASSPSEGNQPQHF.

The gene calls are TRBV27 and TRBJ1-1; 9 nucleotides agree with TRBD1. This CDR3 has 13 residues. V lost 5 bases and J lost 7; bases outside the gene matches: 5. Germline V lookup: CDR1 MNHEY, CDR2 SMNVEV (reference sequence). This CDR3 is CASSLGQGIEAFF. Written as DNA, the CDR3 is TGTGCCAGCAGTCTCGGACAGGGGATTGAAGCTTTCTTT.

The CDR3 spells CASSKSRGRNSEAFF. CDR3 coding DNA: TGTGCCAGCAGCAAATCACGGGGGAGAAATTCTGAAGCTTTCTTT. The chain employs TRBV21-1 and TRBJ1-1. TRBV21-1 corresponds to a pseudogene. There are 15 residues in the CDR3.

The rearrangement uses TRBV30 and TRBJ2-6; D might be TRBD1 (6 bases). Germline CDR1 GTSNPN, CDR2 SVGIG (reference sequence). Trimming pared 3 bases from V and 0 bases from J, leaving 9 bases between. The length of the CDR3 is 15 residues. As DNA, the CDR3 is TGTGCCTGGAGGGTGGGGGCCTCTGGGGCCAACGTCCTGACTTTC. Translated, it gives CAWRVGASGANVLTF. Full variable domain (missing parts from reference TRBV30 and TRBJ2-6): SQTIHQWPATLVQPVGSPLSLECTVEGTSNPNLYWYRQAAGRGLQLLFYSVGIGQISSEVPQNLSASRPQDRQFILSSKKLLLSDSGFYLCAWRVGASGANVLTFGAGSRLTVL.

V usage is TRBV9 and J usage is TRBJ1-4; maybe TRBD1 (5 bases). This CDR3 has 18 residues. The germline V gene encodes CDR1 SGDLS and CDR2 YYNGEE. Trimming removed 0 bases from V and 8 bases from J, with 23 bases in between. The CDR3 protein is CASSVEDLGWRGAEKLFF. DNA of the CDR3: TGTGCCAGCAGCGTAGAAGATTTGGGGTGGAGGGGCGCGGAAAAACTGTTTTTT. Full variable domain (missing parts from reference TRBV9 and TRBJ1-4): DSGVTQTPKHLITATGQRVTLRCSPRSGDLSVYWYQQSLDQGLQFLIQYYNGEERAKGNILERFSAQQFPDLHSELNLSSLELGDSALYFCASSVEDLGWRGAEKLFFGSGTQLSVL.

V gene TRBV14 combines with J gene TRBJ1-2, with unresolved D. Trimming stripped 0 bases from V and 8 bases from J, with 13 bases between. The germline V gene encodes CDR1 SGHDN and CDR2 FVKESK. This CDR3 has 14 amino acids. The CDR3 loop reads CASSQDFSGKGYTF. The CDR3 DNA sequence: TGTGCCAGCAGCCAAGATTTTTCAGGCAAAGGCTACACCTTC.

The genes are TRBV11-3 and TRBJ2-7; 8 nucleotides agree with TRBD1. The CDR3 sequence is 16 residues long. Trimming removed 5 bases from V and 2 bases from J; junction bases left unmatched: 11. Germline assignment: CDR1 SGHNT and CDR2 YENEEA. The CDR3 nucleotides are TGTGCCAGCAGCCCGCCGGTCGGGACAGGAACCTACGAGCAGTACTTC. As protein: CASSPPVGTGTYEQYF.

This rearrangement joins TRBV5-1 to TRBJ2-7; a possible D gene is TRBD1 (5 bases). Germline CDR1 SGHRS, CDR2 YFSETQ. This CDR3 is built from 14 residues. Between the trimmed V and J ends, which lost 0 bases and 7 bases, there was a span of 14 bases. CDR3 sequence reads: CASSLGSPGREQYF. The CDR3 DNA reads TGCGCCAGCAGCTTGGGCTCTCCAGGGCGGGAGCAGTACTTC.

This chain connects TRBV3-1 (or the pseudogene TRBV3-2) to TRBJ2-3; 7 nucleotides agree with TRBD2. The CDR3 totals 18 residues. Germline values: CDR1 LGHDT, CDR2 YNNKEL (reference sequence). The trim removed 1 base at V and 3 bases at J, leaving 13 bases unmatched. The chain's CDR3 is CASSQVAGVSGGTDTQYF. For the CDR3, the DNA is TGTGCCAGCAGCCAAGTCGCGGGGGTCTCCGGGGGGACAGATACGCAGTATTTT.

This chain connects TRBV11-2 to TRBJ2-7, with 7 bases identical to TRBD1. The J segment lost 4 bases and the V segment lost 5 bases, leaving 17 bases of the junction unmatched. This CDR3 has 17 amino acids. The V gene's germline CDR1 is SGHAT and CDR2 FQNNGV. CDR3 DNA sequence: TGTGCCAGCAGCCTTTATACAGGGGCCCCCCTTTTATACGAGCAGTACTTC. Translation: CASSLYTGAPLLYEQYF.

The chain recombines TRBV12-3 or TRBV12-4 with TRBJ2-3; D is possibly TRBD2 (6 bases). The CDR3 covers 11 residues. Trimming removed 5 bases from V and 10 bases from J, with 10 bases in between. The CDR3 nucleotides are TGTGCCAGCAGTACTCGGGACTCGCAGTATTTT. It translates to CASSTRDSQYF.

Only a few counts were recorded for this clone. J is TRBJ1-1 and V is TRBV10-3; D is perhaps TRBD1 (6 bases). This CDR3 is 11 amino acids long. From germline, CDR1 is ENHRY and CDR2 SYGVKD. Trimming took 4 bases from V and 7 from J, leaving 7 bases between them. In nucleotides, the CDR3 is TGTGCCATCAGTGGGACAGTTGAAGCTTTCTTT. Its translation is CAISGTVEAFF.

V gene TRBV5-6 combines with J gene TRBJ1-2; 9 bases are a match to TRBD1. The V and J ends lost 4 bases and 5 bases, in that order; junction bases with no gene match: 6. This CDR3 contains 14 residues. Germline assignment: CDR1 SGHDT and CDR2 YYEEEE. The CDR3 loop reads CASSTWTGEYGYTF. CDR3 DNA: TGTGCCAGCAGCACCTGGACAGGGGAATATGGCTACACCTTC.

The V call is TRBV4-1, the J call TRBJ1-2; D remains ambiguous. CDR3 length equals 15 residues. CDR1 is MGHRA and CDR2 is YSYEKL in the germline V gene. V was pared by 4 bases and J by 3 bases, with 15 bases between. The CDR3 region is CASSPLENRYYGYTF. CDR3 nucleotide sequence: TGCGCCAGCAGCCCCCTCGAAAATCGGTACTATGGCTACACCTTC.

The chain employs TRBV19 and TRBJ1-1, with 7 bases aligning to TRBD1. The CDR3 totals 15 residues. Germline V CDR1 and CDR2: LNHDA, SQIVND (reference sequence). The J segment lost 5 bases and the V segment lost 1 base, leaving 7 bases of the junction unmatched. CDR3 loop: CASSIVAQGRTEAFF. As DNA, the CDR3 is TGTGCCAGTAGTATAGTTGCACAGGGGAGAACTGAAGCTTTCTTT. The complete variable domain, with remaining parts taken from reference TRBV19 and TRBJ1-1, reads DGGITQSPKYLFRKEGQNVTLSCEQNLNHDAMYWYRQDPGQGLRLIYYSQIVNDFQKGDIAEGYSVSREKKESFPLTVTSAQKNPTAFYLCASSIVAQGRTEAFFGQGTRLTVV.

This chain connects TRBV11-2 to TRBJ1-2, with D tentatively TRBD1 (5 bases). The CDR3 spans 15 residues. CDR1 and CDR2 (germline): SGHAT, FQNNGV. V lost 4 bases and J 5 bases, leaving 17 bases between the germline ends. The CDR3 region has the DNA TGTGCCAGCAGCTCCATACTGACGGGGGGGTATGGCTACACCTTC. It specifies CASSSILTGGYGYTF.

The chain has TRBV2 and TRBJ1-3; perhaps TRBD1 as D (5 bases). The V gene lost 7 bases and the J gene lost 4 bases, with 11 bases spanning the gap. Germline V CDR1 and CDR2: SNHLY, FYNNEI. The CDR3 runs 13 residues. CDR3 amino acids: CASNKGLGNTIYF. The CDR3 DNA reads TGTGCCAGCAATAAGGGGCTGGGAAACACCATATATTTT.

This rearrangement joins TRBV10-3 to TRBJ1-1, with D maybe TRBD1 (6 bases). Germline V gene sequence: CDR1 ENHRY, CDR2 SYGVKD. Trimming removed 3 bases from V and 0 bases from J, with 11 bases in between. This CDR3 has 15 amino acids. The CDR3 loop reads CAISEWQGLNTEAFF. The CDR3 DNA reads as TGTGCCATCAGTGAATGGCAGGGGCTGAACACTGAAGCTTTCTTT.

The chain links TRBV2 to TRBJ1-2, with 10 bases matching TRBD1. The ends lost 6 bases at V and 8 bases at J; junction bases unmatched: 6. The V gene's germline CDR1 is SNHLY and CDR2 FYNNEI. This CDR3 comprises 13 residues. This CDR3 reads CASRTDRGHGYTF. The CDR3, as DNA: TGTGCCAGCAGGACCGACAGGGGGCACGGCTACACCTTC.